This T cell receptor beta chain was obtained from a study of shared clonotypes between healthy human individuals. To note about this clone: Its antigen is not identified.

TCRdb's copy holds only in-frame clones and misses some; the assay was immunoSEQ multiplex PCR. The repertoire holds millions of clones, with approximately 93% as singletons. Findings and limits, study-wide: Memory subsets generally showed lower estimated richness than naive subsets. Clonotypes shared by all four donors outscored non-shared clonotypes in generation probability.

This receptor was obtained from a man younger than 30 in good health. Some clones in this sample may be carry-over from other donors' samples. The specimen was naive CD4+ T cells from PBMCs. The subset is: CD45RA+ positively selected.

CDR3 DNA: TGTGCCACCTCGAGAGGGGGCACGAATTGGGCGAACACTGAAGCTTTCTTT. This gives the protein CATSRGGTNWANTEAFF. The chain uses TRBV10-3 and TRBJ1-1, with TRBD1 matching over 7 bases. The V segment lost 10 bases and the J segment 1 base; nucleotides outside the gene matches: 18. The CDR3 contains 17 residues. Germline CDR1 and CDR2: ENHRY and SYGVKD.